These T cell receptor beta chains were read from a single sample in a study of CD8 T cells in Susac syndrome. A single record per CDR3 protein comes from TCRdb applying MiXCR to the immunoSEQ multiplex PCR reads. The sample carries under 200,000 distinct CDR3 sequences, around 96% recorded once. The specimen sequenced was CD4+ T cells from PBMCs. These receptors were obtained from a human donor with Susac syndrome. CDR3s include the opening cysteine and the closing phenylalanine or tryptophan. D genes are given only for firm matches. Some rows have no size entry. The others give once, few or many, or a class for an expanded clone.

J,size,D,length,V,CDR3,DNA
TRBJ1-2,once,.,13,TRBV5-1,CASSAGPGGGYTF,TGCGCCAGCAGCGCGGGACCGGGCGGTGGCTACACCTTC
TRBJ1-5,.,.,14,TRBV20-1,CSARSNRGNQPQHF,TGCAGTGCTAGGAGTAACAGGGGCAATCAGCCCCAGCATTTT
TRBJ2-3,.,TRBD2,15,TRBV20-1,CSARAPSGRTDTQYF,TGCAGTGCTAGAGCCCCTAGCGGGCGCACAGATACGCAGTATTTT
TRBJ1-2,.,.,13,TRBV27,CASSRTASHGYTF,TGTGCCAGCAGCCGGACAGCTTCACATGGCTACACCTTC
TRBJ2-5,once,.,15,TRBV24-1,CATSGTVGWEETQYF,TGTGCCACCAGTGGCACTGTTGGTTGGGAGGAGACCCAGTACTTC
TRBJ2-2,.,TRBD2,17,TRBV20-1,CSARDNGRDSSTGELFF,TGCAGTGCTAGAGATAACGGGAGGGATTCGAGCACCGGGGAGCTGTTTTTT
TRBJ2-1,.,.,14,TRBV15,CATSSGRVHNEQFF,TGTGCCACCAGCAGCGGTAGGGTACACAATGAGCAGTTCTTC
TRBJ2-3,.,.,15,TRBV9,CASSVRGRSTDTQYF,TGTGCCAGCAGCGTGAGAGGGAGAAGCACAGATACGCAGTATTTT
TRBJ2-7,.,.,15,TRBV20-1,CSARDWRDTSYEQYF,TGCAGTGCTAGAGATTGGAGGGACACCTCCTACGAGCAGTACTTC
TRBJ2-1,once,TRBD1,14,TRBV20-1,CSADPGQLYNEQFF,TGCAGTGCAGATCCGGGACAGCTATACAATGAGCAGTTCTTC
TRBJ2-5,.,TRBD1,13,TRBV7-9,CASSRTGVETQYF,TGTGCCAGCAGCCGAACAGGGGTTGAGACCCAGTACTTC
TRBJ2-5,.,.,12,TRBV24-1,CATSGAQETQYF,TGTGCCACCAGCGGGGCCCAAGAGACCCAGTACTTC
TRBJ1-1,.,.,13,TRBV20-1,CSDRRGGYTEAFF,TGCAGTGACAGGCGAGGGGGGTACACTGAAGCTTTCTTT
TRBJ1-2,.,TRBD1,16,TRBV4-3,CASSQERAGGNYGYTF,TGCGCCAGCAGCCAAGAGCGGGCAGGGGGTAACTATGGCTACACCTTC
TRBJ2-6,.,.,17,TRBV5-4,CASSLGGGIAGANVLTF,TGTGCCAGCAGCTTGGGAGGGGGGATAGCTGGGGCCAACGTCCTGACTTTC
TRBJ1-2,.,.,13,TRBV28,CASSFRRDYGYTF,TGTGCCAGCAGTTTCAGGCGCGACTATGGCTACACCTTC
TRBJ1-5,.,.,14,TRBV5-1,CASSLETAGQPQHF,TGCGCCAGCAGCTTGGAAACTGCCGGTCAGCCCCAGCATTTT
TRBJ2-4,.,.,11,TRBV20-1,CSARKVDFQYF,TGCAGTGCTAGGAAGGTGGATTTTCAGTACTTC
TRBJ2-2,.,TRBD2,14,TRBV11-2,CASSLAGRARELFF,TGTGCCAGCAGCTTAGCCGGGAGGGCCCGGGAGCTGTTTTTT
TRBJ1-2,.,.,14,TRBV7-2,CASSQGATRIGYTF,TGTGCCAGCAGTCAAGGAGCCACCCGTATCGGCTACACCTTC
TRBJ2-7,.,TRBD2,15,TRBV29-1,CSVEDRVRGVYEQYF,TGCAGCGTTGAAGATCGAGTTCGGGGGGTCTACGAGCAGTACTTC
TRBJ2-7,.,TRBD1,16,TRBV6-2/TRBV6-3,CASSSPDRAYSYEQYF,TGTGCCAGCAGTTCCCCCGACAGGGCCTACTCCTACGAGCAGTACTTC
TRBJ2-7,.,.,13,TRBV12-3/TRBV12-4,CASSFGRGGEQYF,TGTGCCAGCAGTTTTGGCAGGGGGGGAGAGCAGTACTTC
TRBJ1-2,.,.,13,TRBV30,CAWSVHPREGYTF,TGTGCCTGGAGTGTACACCCGCGAGAGGGCTACACCTTC
TRBJ2-1,.,.,12,TRBV6-5,CASTSSYNEQFF,TGTGCCAGCACAAGCTCCTACAATGAGCAGTTCTTC
TRBJ2-5,.,TRBD1,14,TRBV18,CASSSQGNQETQYF,TGTGCCAGCTCATCACAGGGGAACCAAGAGACCCAGTACTTC
TRBJ1-1,.,TRBD1,12,TRBV20-1,CSAGTGNTEAFF,TGCAGTGCCGGGACAGGGAACACTGAAGCTTTCTTT
TRBJ2-5,.,TRBD1,14,TRBV30,CAWSETGEQETQYF,TGTGCCTGGAGTGAGACAGGGGAACAAGAGACCCAGTACTTC
TRBJ2-5,.,TRBD1,15,TRBV24-1,CATSDDRVLGETQYF,TGTGCCACCAGTGACGACAGGGTCCTGGGGGAGACCCAGTACTTC
TRBJ1-1,.,TRBD1,15,TRBV24-1,CATSDGQGMNTEAFF,TGTGCCACCAGTGATGGACAGGGAATGAACACTGAAGCTTTCTTT
TRBJ2-5,once,.,14,TRBV6-5,CASRQSLAQETQYF,TGTGCCAGCAGACAATCCCTGGCCCAAGAGACCCAGTACTTC
TRBJ1-4,.,.,15,TRBV14,CASSQTRPTNEKLFF,TGTGCCAGCAGCCAGACCCGTCCAACTAATGAAAAACTGTTTTTT
TRBJ2-5,.,.,17,TRBV29-1,CSVGVSPSHNPQETQYF,TGCAGCGTTGGGGTCAGCCCTAGTCACAACCCCCAAGAGACCCAGTACTTC